This passage covers 6 T cell receptor beta chains from one sample sequenced in a study of CD8 T cells in Susac syndrome. RNA amounts of 0.5 to 1 ug underwent reverse transcription with random hexamers. TCRdb redid the calling of the immunoSEQ multiplex PCR reads with MiXCR, one entry per CDR3 protein. The table shows more than 110,000 distinct CDR3 sequences, with around 95% occurring only once. The sample taken for sequencing was CD4+ T cells from PBMCs. These receptors were collected from a human donor with Susac syndrome.

The V and J genes are TRBV4-1 and TRBJ2-1, with 12 bases fitting TRBD2. The V gene end was trimmed by 5 bases and the J gene end by 7 bases; junction bases not matched to a gene: 15. This CDR3 has 18 amino acids. CDR1 and CDR2 (germline): MGHRA, YSYEKL. CDR3 residues: CASSDLPLTSGRNNEQFF. CDR3 bases: TGCGCCAGCAGCGATTTACCACTCACTAGCGGGAGGAATAATGAGCAGTTCTTC.

V and J are TRBV11-2 and TRBJ2-7, with D maybe TRBD1 (7 bases). Looked up from germline, CDR1 is SGHAT and CDR2 is FQNNGV. This CDR3 has 15 residues. The V end was cut by 0 bases, the J end by 3 bases, with 12 bases between. The CDR3 DNA follows: TGTGCCAGCAGCTTAGAGGAGGGACAGAGCTACGAGCAGTACTTC. This gives the protein CASSLEEGQSYEQYF. Full variable domain (missing parts from reference TRBV11-2 and TRBJ2-7): EAGVAQSPRYKIIEKRQSVAFWCNPISGHATLYWYQQILGQGPKLLIQFQNNGVVDDSQLPKDRFSAERLKGVDSTLKIQPAKLEDSAVYLCASSLEEGQSYEQYFGPGTRLTVT.

This clonotype was seen just once. The V gene is TRBV20-1, the J gene TRBJ2-7; no clear D. Germline CDR1 DFQATT, CDR2 SNEGSKA (reference sequence). Trimming stripped 4 bases from V and 2 bases from J, with 15 bases between. This CDR3 has 14 residues. The CDR3 coding sequence is TGCAGTGCTATAAATCCGGGCTCCCCCTACGAGCAGTACTTC. Its protein product is CSAINPGSPYEQYF.

This chain links TRBV11-2 with TRBJ2-5; D remains unclear. CDR3 size: 15 residues. Germline-derived CDR1 and CDR2 are SGHAT and FQNNGV. V lost 5 bases and J lost 4, with 17 bases in between. CDR3 sequence (DNA): TGTGCCAGCAGCCCGAGAACAGCCCCCCGAGAGACCCAGTACTTC. Protein product: CASSPRTAPRETQYF.

The V and J genes are TRBV20-1 and TRBJ2-5; D unclear. This CDR3 comprises 13 residues. Germline lookup yields CDR1 DFQATT and CDR2 SNEGSKA (reference sequence). Trimming pared 0 bases from V and 5 bases from J, leaving 10 bases between. The CDR3 region has the DNA TGCAGTGCTAGAGATCTGTCGGCGGAGACCCAGTACTTC. This gives the protein CSARDLSAETQYF.

The rearrangement joins TRBV30 to TRBJ1-1, with D tentatively TRBD1 (5 bases). Germline V lookup: CDR1 GTSNPN, CDR2 SVGIG (reference sequence). This CDR3 contains 14 residues. Between the trimmed V and J ends, which lost 3 bases and 5 bases, there was a span of 16 bases. The CDR3 coding sequence is TGTGCCTGGAGATTATTGGGACCCCCAACTGAAGCTTTCTTT. The encoded protein is CAWRLLGPPTEAFF.